The present TCR beta chain was sequenced within a study of T cells after posttransplantation cyclophosphamide. Study-wide results and limits: Recipient CMV seropositivity and CMV reactivation strongly tracked TRB clonality. TRB overlap between skin or GI tissue T cells and blood was limited. Later post-transplant blood repertoires were often dominated by donor CD8+ memory clones.

Of note for this clone: Antigen: not known.

Produced via immunoSEQ multiplex PCR; TCRdb's table is partial and in-frame only. The sample lists roughly 19,000 clones, 65% to 75% seen once, with roughly 27% in the top ten. Cyclophosphamide on days +3 and +4 followed busulfan-fludarabine conditioning and a marrow graft. The CDR3 has 15 amino acids. CDR1 and CDR2 (germline): SNHLY, FYNNEI. With V trimmed by 3 bases and J by 3 bases, 4 bases remained unmatched. This specimen consisted of PBMCs, obtained after an allogeneic stem cell transplant with post-transplant cyclophosphamide. This TCR was recovered from a male patient aged 30 to 40 who received an allogeneic stem cell transplant from a related donor, was CMV-positive, and had acute GVHD only. Some T cells may trace back to the graft donor. The gene calls are TRBV2 and TRBJ2-2; 7 bases align to TRBD1. As DNA, the CDR3 is TGTGCCAGCAGTGAGCAGGGGGTTTACACCGGGGAGCTGTTTTTT. Protein product: CASSEQGVYTGELFF.